Sequencing of this T cell receptor beta chain was carried out in a study of T-cell reconstitution after alpha-beta-depleted transplantation in children. This clonotype was recorded at least ten times. Its matching antigen is unknown. This CDR3 spans 13 amino acids. From germline, CDR1 is SQVTM and CDR2 ANQGSEA. V gave up 8 bases and J gave up 1 base, with 13 bases separating them. Using unique molecular identifiers, the investigators prepared the TCRbeta library. TCRdb called the PCR reads again in MiXCR, with one record for every CDR3 protein. The sample has approximately 34,000 distinct CDR3 sequences; approximately 6.5% are singletons. Study conclusions and caveats: Newly produced T cells mostly accounted for T-cell counts and diversity one year post-transplant. Diversity of TCRbeta at day 60 was high in some patients, arising from surviving recipient T cells and thymic progenitors. Several hundred expanded graft clones reportedly were the source of alpha-beta T cells about two months after transplant.

The rearrangement links TRBV29-1 to TRBJ2-3, with D perhaps given as TRBD1 or TRBD2 (5 bases each). This material consisted of peripheral blood, taken 60 days after TCRalphabeta/CD19-depleted stem cell transplant. The receptor comes from a child younger than two who had a stem cell transplant for acute myeloid leukemia, so the T cells may come from the graft donor. As DNA, the CDR3 is TGCAGCTTTCTCGGGACCCGCACAGATACGCAGTATTTT. It encodes CSFLGTRTDTQYF.